This T cell receptor beta chain was captured by sequencing in a study of regulatory T cells in long-lasting Graves disease. Arm-PCR of CDR3 regions with iRepertoire HTBI primers generated TCR beta libraries. TCRdb analysed the multiplex PCR reads with MiXCR anew, one entry per CDR3 protein. This table holds about 440,000 distinct CDR3 sequences, around 14% found once. The germline V gene has CDR1 MNHEY and CDR2 SVGAGI. The CDR3 loop spans 16 amino acids. Trimming at V came to 0 bases and at J to 11 bases, leaving 11 bases not matched to a gene. Time point of the sample: newly diagnosed GD, antithyroid drugs for less than 3 months. Construction of the TCR library relied on RNA isolated from PBMCs. These data also formed part of another study, on T cells in Graves' hyperthyroidism and ophthalmopathy.

The source of this sequence is a woman in her thirties with Graves disease. The sequencing here drew on peripheral blood mononuclear cells (PBMCs), taken at new diagnosis, from a patient treated with antithyroid drugs. The V and J genes are TRBV6-5 and TRBJ2-1, with 9 bases that match TRBD2. The CDR3 region is CASSYSNSGSAEKQFF. CDR3 coding DNA: TGTGCCAGCAGTTACTCGAATAGCGGGAGTGCTGAAAAGCAGTTCTTC.